This T cell receptor beta chain was sequenced during a study of blood T cell repertoires in COVID-19. About the research overall: Sites across the United States, Italy and Spain contributed samples from acute and convalescent COVID-19.

Methods used by the authors: Reference gene primer amplification yielded estimated nucleated cell counts. TCRdb keeps only in-frame clones here, not all; method: immunoSEQ multiplex PCR. V, J and clone size were drawn from that table, and D and trimming were deduced from the DNA. The sample lists about 430,000 clones, around nine tenths occurring once. V shed 2 bases, J shed 8 bases, and the junction held 4 bases outside the gene matches. Germline V gene data show CDR1 as MNHNS and CDR2 as SASEGT. The CDR3 runs 15 residues. This clone has just a few counts. Which cohort a participant joined came from the clinical history participants gave.

Sequencing was done on a sample of PBMCs or T cells enriched from blood (not recorded which). The V and J genes are TRBV6-1 and TRBJ2-1; TRBD2 agrees at 12 bases. This clonotype was obtained from a woman aged 18-29 years who had been exposed to COVID-19. The CDR3 spells CASSERTSGIYEQFF. The DNA of the CDR3 is TGTGCCAGCAGTGAAAGGACTAGCGGGATATATGAGCAGTTCTTC.